This TCR beta chain was recorded in a study of blood T cells in healthy people across ages. In the study overall: Capturing about one barcoded beta molecule per two T cells was achieved by template switching. Study findings and constraints: Possibly confounding the expanded clonotype changes was the fact that donor CMV status was unknown. Those diversity estimates obtained from one million T cells were thought to be underestimates.

As regards this clonotype: Its target is not known.

Between the trimmed V and J ends, which lost 0 bases and 0 bases, there was a span of 9 bases. The CDR3 is made up of 14 amino acids. The germline CDR1 and CDR2 sequences are DFQATT and SNEGSKA (reference sequence). The authors ran a second PCR of about 6 to 11 cycles using a sample-barcoded 5' primer and a J-beta primer mix. Every cDNA was tagged by a template-switch adaptor with 12 random nucleotides. MiXCR, run by TCRdb on the 5' RACE reads, gives a single entry per CDR3 protein. This table holds almost 300,000 distinct CDR3 sequences, 27% found once. Sequencing used blood. The clonotype was recovered from a woman in her seventies in good health. The chain combines TRBV20-1 with TRBJ2-7, with a weak D call TRBD2 (6 bases). CDR3: CSARELRDSYEQYF. The DNA of the CDR3 is TGCAGTGCTAGAGAATTGCGGGACTCCTACGAGCAGTACTTC.